The 19 T cell receptor beta chains below were found in one sample sequenced in a study of blood T cell repertoires in COVID-19. Sequenced by immunoSEQ multiplex PCR; TCRdb stores in-frame clones only, minus some. The table has around 250,000 clones, 88% seen once. Sequenced sample: PBMCs or T cells enriched from blood (not recorded which). Receptors were obtained from a woman aged 35 to 49 who had been exposed to COVID-19.

The chain combines TRBV5-4 with TRBJ2-3; 7 bases are a match to TRBD2. CDR3 length: 14 amino acids. The germline gives CDR1 SGHNT, CDR2 YYREEE (reference sequence). The junction had 5 bases not matched to a gene; V was cut back by 2 bases and J by 5 bases. CDR3 DNA: TGTGCCAGCAGCTTAACTAGCGTCGGAGATACGCAGTATTTT. It is translated as CASSLTSVGDTQYF.

The J gene is TRBJ1-1, the V gene TRBV9; 8 nucleotides agree with TRBD1. CDR3 size: 14 residues. Germline V gene data show CDR1 as SGDLS and CDR2 as YYNGEE. The V segment lost 3 bases and the J segment 3 bases; nucleotides outside the gene matches: 4. This chain's CDR3 is CASSAGGEDTEAFF. The DNA for the CDR3 is TGTGCCAGCAGCGCAGGGGGCGAGGACACTGAAGCTTTCTTT. Supplemented by reference TRBV9 and TRBJ1-1, the full variable domain reads DSGVTQTPKHLITATGQRVTLRCSPRSGDLSVYWYQQSLDQGLQFLIQYYNGEERAKGNILERFSAQQFPDLHSELNLSSLELGDSALYFCASSAGGEDTEAFFGQGTRLTVV.

A remark on this clone: Germline is not matched at one junction end, which may reflect a read error. The gene calls are TRBV5-1 and TRBJ2-1; D gene unclear. The CDR3 runs to 17 residues. Germline V gives CDR1 SGHRS, CDR2 YFSETQ. The CDR3 region has the DNA TGTGCCAGCAGCCTAAAAAGATGGGCTATTTCCTACAATGAGCAGTTCTTC. Its protein product is CASSLKRWAISYNEQFF.

This rearrangement joins TRBV9 to TRBJ2-1, with D perhaps matching TRBD2 (6 bases). V was shortened by 5 bases and J by 6 bases, with 12 bases between the two germline ends. This CDR3 is built from 13 residues. The germline V gene encodes CDR1 SGDLS and CDR2 YYNGEE. CDR3 residues: CASSEGRTNEQFF. The CDR3 DNA follows: TGTGCCAGCAGTGAAGGGAGGACCAATGAGCAGTTCTTC.

This clone is deemed medium-sized. The chain couples TRBV29-1 to TRBJ1-4; D not resolved. Germline CDR1 and CDR2: SQVTM and ANQGSEA. The CDR3 covers 15 residues. Deletions cut 7 bases from V and 2 bases from J, with 17 bases between. As DNA, the CDR3 is TGCAGCGCCCGAGTGTGGGCTGGCACTAATGAAAAACTGTTTTTT. Translating it yields CSARVWAGTNEKLFF.

The rearrangement uses TRBV6-5 and TRBJ1-3, with D hard to call. Germline loops: CDR1 MNHEY, CDR2 SVGAGI. Trimming stripped 0 bases from V and 0 bases from J, with 6 bases between. CDR3 length: 15 residues. The CDR3 loop reads CASSYSVSSGNTIYF. The DNA of the CDR3 is TGTGCCAGCAGTTACTCGGTCAGCTCTGGAAACACCATATATTTT.

The CDR3 is CASSGGQGEETQYF. CDR3 bases: TGTGCCAGCAGCGGGGGACAGGGAGAAGAGACCCAGTACTTC. The chain uses TRBV9 and TRBJ2-5; TRBD1 agrees at 9 bases. V gave up 3 bases and J gave up 3 bases; unmatched junction bases: 3. CDR1 and CDR2 from the germline V gene are SGDLS and YYNGEE. This CDR3 contains 14 residues.

The chain is built from TRBV3-1 (or the pseudogene TRBV3-2) and TRBJ2-2; no clear D. The CDR3 sequence is 18 residues long. Trimming removed 5 bases at V and 6 bases at J, with 25 bases between. Germline V lookup: CDR1 LGHDT, CDR2 YNNKEL (reference sequence). The CDR3 protein is CASSLSPRVIMKPGELFF. As DNA, the CDR3 is TGTGCCAGCAGCTTGTCTCCCCGGGTTATTATGAAGCCCGGGGAGCTGTTTTTT.

The V and J genes are TRBV7-3 and TRBJ2-1, with 8 bases fitting TRBD2. V lost 5 bases, J lost 5 bases, and 14 bases stayed unmatched. The CDR3 spans 17 residues. Germline V lookup: CDR1 SGHTA, CDR2 FQGTGA. The CDR3 coding sequence is TGTGCCAGCAGCGCCTCCTGGAGCGGGGGTCCCCACAATGAGCAGTTCTTC. Residues: CASSASWSGGPHNEQFF.

The chain couples TRBV21-1 to TRBJ2-3; the table assigns TRBD2, which was not confirmed against the DNA. TRBV21-1 is an annotated pseudogene. There are 17 residues in the CDR3. In DNA form, the CDR3 reads TGTGCCAGCAGCAAAGGGGGCCGGGAGACCAGCACAGATACGCAGTATTTT. As protein: CASSKGGRETSTDTQYF.

This clone was found once. The rearrangement joins TRBV13 to TRBJ2-4; D possibly corresponds to TRBD2 (5 bases). V was cut by 0 bases and J by 7 bases, with 13 bases left in between. The CDR3 is 15 residues long. Per the germline V gene, CDR1 is PRHDT and CDR2 is FYEKMQ (reference sequence). This chain's CDR3 is CASSLGRLASNIQYF. The CDR3 DNA sequence: TGTGCCAGCAGCTTAGGCCGGCTAGCTTCGAACATTCAGTACTTC.

V usage is TRBV6-5 and J usage is TRBJ2-1; 8 nucleotides agree with TRBD1. V gave up 7 bases and J gave up 6 bases; unmatched junction bases: 8. This CDR3 is 14 amino acids long. Germline CDR1 reads MNHEY; CDR2 reads SVGAGI. The CDR3 region is CASTRQGAVNEQFF. The CDR3, as DNA: TGTGCCAGCACGCGGCAGGGGGCTGTCAATGAGCAGTTCTTC.

This chain connects TRBV28 to TRBJ1-2, with no clear D. Trimming shortened V by 1 base and J by 0 bases, and 12 bases separated the two germline ends. Germline V gene data show CDR1 as MDHEN and CDR2 as SYDVKM. The CDR3 is made up of 16 amino acids. The CDR3 protein is CASSLSDIGANYGYTF. The CDR3 coding sequence is TGTGCCAGCAGTTTATCCGATATTGGAGCTAACTATGGCTACACCTTC.

In regard to this clone: A read error may account for a junction end that differs from germline. V usage is TRBV5-1 and J usage is TRBJ1-2; a possible D gene is TRBD1 (5 bases). This CDR3 comprises 15 residues. The V gene's germline CDR1 is SGHRS and CDR2 YFSETQ. CDR3 nucleotide sequence: TGTGCCAGCAGCTTGGCTCAGGGAGGTAACTATGGCTACACCTTC. Translation gives CASSLAQGGNYGYTF.

This clone has more than one count but fewer than ten. The CDR3 is CAWSADRTDWGGEQYV. The CDR3 DNA sequence: TGTGCCTGGAGCGCGGACCGGACGGACTGGGGGGGCGAGCAGTACGTC. The chain joins TRBV30 to TRBJ2-7; the match to TRBD2 covers 7 bases. Per the germline V gene, CDR1 is GTSNPN and CDR2 is SVGIG (reference sequence). This CDR3 contains 16 residues. V was pared by 3 bases and J by 6 bases, with 17 bases of the junction left unmatched.

The genes are TRBV10-3 and TRBJ1-5; TRBD1 is a possible D gene (6 bases). V dropped 5 bases and J dropped 5 bases, with 13 bases sitting between them. CDR1 and CDR2 (germline): ENHRY, SYGVKD. CDR3 size: 14 residues. The CDR3 DNA reads TGTGCCATCAGTAATCAGGGGCGGGATCAGCCCCAGCATTTT. Protein: CAISNQGRDQPQHF.

The gene calls are TRBV27 and TRBJ1-1; perhaps TRBD1 as D (5 bases). The CDR3 contains 13 residues. The germline V gene encodes CDR1 MNHEY and CDR2 SMNVEV (reference sequence). V lost 7 bases and J lost 1, with 10 bases in between. The CDR3 nucleotides are TGTGCCAGCAAAGGCAGGGCGAACACTGAAGCTTTCTTT. It encodes CASKGRANTEAFF.

This clone was seen more than once but under ten times. The V gene is TRBV9, the J gene TRBJ1-4; 8 bases match TRBD1. The germline V gene encodes CDR1 SGDLS and CDR2 YYNGEE. With V trimmed by 3 bases and J by 8 bases, 6 bases remained unmatched. The CDR3 sequence is 14 residues long. CDR3 DNA sequence: TGTGCCAGCAGCGAGGACAGGGATGGGGAAAAACTGTTTTTT. It yields the protein CASSEDRDGEKLFF.

This clone occurred once. The J gene is TRBJ2-7, the V gene TRBV5-6, with 8 bases that match TRBD1. This CDR3 region has 15 residues. The V segment lost 4 bases and the J segment 2 bases; nucleotides outside the gene matches: 8. Germline-derived CDR1 and CDR2 are SGHDT and YYEEEE. The CDR3 DNA reads TGTGCCAGCAGCACCCGGACAGGGAGTGCCTACGAGCAGTACTTC. Its translation: CASSTRTGSAYEQYF.